A selection of T cell receptor beta chains follows, all from one sample in a study of shared clonotypes between healthy human individuals. Clones were sequenced by immunoSEQ multiplex PCR, and TCRdb holds only the in-frame ones, with some missing. The table records about 1.5 million clones, around 98% of them present only once. Sequencing input: naive CD4+ T cells sorted from blood. The receptors come from a man aged 25-45 years in good health. Both conserved end residues are part of each CDR3. The D gene is left open where the match is weak. Only part of the rows carry a size: once, few, many, or a class if the clone is expanded.

CDR3 protein: CASSWYADTQYF
CDR3 DNA: TGTGCCAGCAGCTGGTATGCAGATACGCAGTATTTT
V gene: TRBV5-5
D gene: NA
clone size: once
J gene: TRBJ2-3

CDR3 protein: CASHGTGSSYEQYF
CDR3 DNA: TGTGCTAGCCACGGGACAGGGAGCTCCTACGAGCAGTACTTC
V gene: TRBV12-5
D gene: TRBD1
clone size: NA
J gene: TRBJ2-7

CDR3 protein: CSARWLRGYTF
CDR3 DNA: TGCAGTGCTAGATGGTTGCGGGGCTACACCTTC
V gene: TRBV20-1
D gene: NA
clone size: NA
J gene: TRBJ1-2

CDR3 protein: CASSVAGLAANTGELFF
CDR3 DNA: TGTGCCAGCAGTGTTGCAGGACTAGCGGCGAACACCGGGGAGCTGTTTTTT
V gene: TRBV2
D gene: TRBD2
clone size: once
J gene: TRBJ2-2

CDR3 protein: CASSTTGGSNTGELFF
CDR3 DNA: TGTGCCAGCAGTACTACAGGGGGCTCGAACACCGGGGAGCTGTTTTTT
V gene: TRBV11-2
D gene: TRBD1
clone size: NA
J gene: TRBJ2-2

CDR3 protein: CASKGSTEAFF
CDR3 DNA: TGTGCCAGCAAGGGTAGCACTGAAGCTTTCTTT
V gene: TRBV5-6
D gene: NA
clone size: NA
J gene: TRBJ1-1

CDR3 protein: CASRATITYNEQFF
CDR3 DNA: TGTGCCAGCAGAGCCACTATCACCTACAATGAGCAGTTCTTC
V gene: TRBV2
D gene: NA
clone size: NA
J gene: TRBJ2-1

CDR3 protein: CASGLARAGVLRNEQFF
CDR3 DNA: TGTGCTAGTGGTTTGGCCCGAGCAGGGGTTTTAAGGAATGAGCAGTTCTTC
V gene: TRBV12-5
D gene: NA
clone size: NA
J gene: TRBJ2-1

CDR3 protein: CASSPRTSGSDEQYF
CDR3 DNA: TGTGCCAGCTCACCACGGACTAGCGGGAGTGACGAGCAGTACTTC
V gene: TRBV18
D gene: TRBD2
clone size: NA
J gene: TRBJ2-7

CDR3 protein: CASSSRDLYGYTF
CDR3 DNA: TGTGCCAGCAGTTCCAGGGACCTCTATGGCTACACCTTC
V gene: TRBV28
D gene: NA
clone size: NA
J gene: TRBJ1-2

CDR3 protein: CASSQDWTGSSFNGGYTF
CDR3 DNA: TGCGCCAGCAGCCAAGACTGGACAGGGTCGAGCTTCAACGGTGGCTACACCTTC
V gene: TRBV4-1
D gene: TRBD1
clone size: NA
J gene: TRBJ1-2

CDR3 protein: CASSLAEVDSGANVLTF
CDR3 DNA: TGTGCCAGCAGCTTAGCGGAGGTCGACTCTGGGGCCAACGTCCTGACTTTC
V gene: TRBV7-9
D gene: NA
clone size: NA
J gene: TRBJ2-6

CDR3 protein: CASSLLGSGDLNEQFF
CDR3 DNA: TGTGCCAGCAGTTTATTAGGTAGTGGCGACCTTAATGAGCAGTTCTTC
V gene: TRBV28
D gene: NA
clone size: NA
J gene: TRBJ2-1

CDR3 protein: CASSERTSNTGELFF
CDR3 DNA: TGTGCCAGCTCAGAGAGGACGTCGAACACCGGGGAGCTGTTTTTT
V gene: TRBV18
D gene: NA
clone size: once
J gene: TRBJ2-2

CDR3 protein: CATSRAARAAGGGGAGELFF
CDR3 DNA: TGTGCCACCAGCAGAGCCGCCAGGGCAGCGGGAGGAGGAGGAGCTGGGGAGCTGTTTTTT
V gene: TRBV15
D gene: TRBD2
clone size: NA
J gene: TRBJ2-2

CDR3 protein: CASSPTQGSTEAFF
CDR3 DNA: TGTGCCAGCAGCCCGACACAGGGGAGCACTGAAGCTTTCTTT
V gene: TRBV7-3
D gene: TRBD1
clone size: NA
J gene: TRBJ1-1

CDR3 protein: CASGTSLPESSYEQYF
CDR3 DNA: TGTGCCAGTGGGACTTCCCTCCCAGAAAGCTCCTACGAGCAGTACTTC
V gene: TRBV7-9
D gene: NA
clone size: NA
J gene: TRBJ2-7

CDR3 protein: CASSQGLRTDTQYF
CDR3 DNA: TGTGCCAGCAGTCAGGGACTTCGCACAGATACGCAGTATTTT
V gene: TRBV28
D gene: NA
clone size: NA
J gene: TRBJ2-3

CDR3 protein: CASSYLGNGYTF
CDR3 DNA: TGTGCCAGCAGTTACCTTGGGAATGGCTACACCTTC
V gene: TRBV6-5
D gene: NA
clone size: NA
J gene: TRBJ1-2

CDR3 protein: CSVDQVQETQYF
CDR3 DNA: TGCAGCGTTGATCAGGTCCAAGAGACCCAGTACTTC
V gene: TRBV29-1
D gene: NA
clone size: NA
J gene: TRBJ2-5

CDR3 protein: CASSERGAYEQFF
CDR3 DNA: TGTGCCAGCAGTGAGAGGGGTGCGTATGAGCAGTTCTTC
V gene: TRBV6-1
D gene: NA
clone size: NA
J gene: TRBJ2-1

CDR3 protein: CASSSGLGETQYF
CDR3 DNA: TGTGCCAGCAGCTCTGGACTAGGAGAGACCCAGTACTTC
V gene: TRBV11-1
D gene: TRBD2
clone size: NA
J gene: TRBJ2-5

CDR3 protein: CASGMRTNYNEQFF
CDR3 DNA: TGCGCCAGCGGTATGCGGACTAACTACAATGAGCAGTTCTTC
V gene: TRBV5-1
D gene: NA
clone size: NA
J gene: TRBJ2-1

CDR3 protein: CASSLFPGWTDTQYF
CDR3 DNA: TGTGCCAGCAGTTTATTCCCCGGGTGGACAGATACGCAGTATTTT
V gene: TRBV27
D gene: NA
clone size: NA
J gene: TRBJ2-3

CDR3 protein: CASSPRRKGQLSYEQYF
CDR3 DNA: TGTGCCAGCAGCCCAAGACGAAAGGGACAGCTCTCCTACGAGCAGTACTTC
V gene: TRBV5-6
D gene: TRBD1
clone size: once
J gene: TRBJ2-7

CDR3 protein: CASSLVLAGSDTQYF
CDR3 DNA: TGTGCCAGCAGCTTAGTTTTAGCAGGGTCCGATACGCAGTATTTT
V gene: TRBV7-8
D gene: NA
clone size: NA
J gene: TRBJ2-3

CDR3 protein: CASSPGWHHNQPQHF
CDR3 DNA: TGTGCCAGCAGCCCAGGGTGGCACCACAATCAGCCCCAGCATTTT
V gene: TRBV28
D gene: NA
clone size: NA
J gene: TRBJ1-5